This is a list of T cell receptor beta chains from one sample in a study of shared clonotypes between healthy human individuals. Measured with immunoSEQ multiplex PCR; TCRdb has only the in-frame clones, and not every one. This sample has roughly 640,000 clones; approximately 97% occur once, and the top ten carry less than 0.065%. The sample comprised naive CD4+ T cells sorted from blood. The source of these receptors is a woman in her thirties in good health. The conserved cysteine and the conserved F or W are not part of the CDR3 here.

TRBJ2-5 TRBV6-6 ASSYLGQGETQY
TRBJ2-1 TRBV20-1 SARDYNEQF
TRBJ2-1 TRBV10-2 ASSDPGTGLWEQF
TRBJ1-5 TRBV9 ASTLDRGSYSNQPQH
TRBJ1-2 TRBV4-1 ASSQGDRYGGYT
TRBJ2-7 TRBV27 ASSFPPTYEQY
TRBJ1-5 TRBV6-5 ASRYSNQPQH
TRBJ1-4 TRBV28 ASSSGQGVLATNEKLF
TRBJ1-1 TRBV27 ASSSLSWTGMNTEAF
TRBJ1-1 TRBV6-1 ASSELQGNTEAF
TRBJ1-5 TRBV6-5 ASSPWGDDQPQH
TRBJ2-5 TRBV5-1 ASSVIPGSQETQY
TRBJ1-1 TRBV15 ATRARTGVSTEAF